This TCR beta chain was sequenced for a study of OX40 agonist ivuxolimab in advanced cancers. Assay: immunoSEQ multiplex PCR; the TCRdb copy retains only in-frame clones and omits some. The sample holds some 130,000 clones; approximately 92% are singletons and the top ten take about 0.55%. This CDR3 has 17 residues. Deletions cut 5 bases from V and 3 bases from J, with 22 bases between. Germline assignment: CDR1 SEHNR and CDR2 FQNEAQ (reference sequence). The sequences come from CD4+ or CD8+ T cells sorted from blood, collected in a trial of the OX40 agonist ivuxolimab. The origin of this receptor is an adult with an advanced solid tumor such as melanoma, head and neck, liver or kidney cancer. The rearrangement joins TRBV7-9 to TRBJ1-1; D unclear. In DNA form, the CDR3 reads TGTGCCAGCAGCCACTTAAGAGGTAGGCCAGGAGACACTGAAGCTTTCTTT. Its protein is CASSHLRGRPGDTEAFF.